The 15 T cell receptor beta chains presented below share a single source sample, sequenced in a study of blood T cells in healthy people across ages. Combining a sample-barcoded 5' primer with a J-beta primer mix, a second PCR ran for roughly 7 to 12 cycles. One entry per CDR3 protein results from TCRdb running MiXCR on the 5' RACE reads. Here the sample spans over 600,000 distinct CDR3 sequences, about 42% being singletons. Material for sequencing was blood. The receptors were sampled from an elderly man in good health.

The chain employs TRBV7-2 and TRBJ1-5; 9 bases line up with TRBD1. The CDR3 has 17 amino acids. The germline CDR1 and CDR2 sequences are SGHTA and FQGNSA. With V trimmed by 2 bases and J by 0 bases, 5 bases remained unmatched. In nucleotides, the CDR3 is TGTGCCAGCAGCTTAAGGACAGGGGAAATTAGCAATCAGCCCCAGCATTTT. This sequence encodes CASSLRTGEISNQPQHF.

With regard to this clonotype: A junction boundary mismatches the germline segment, possibly from a read error. The chain carries TRBV6-5 and TRBJ2-1; TRBD1 agrees at 10 bases. The germline gives CDR1 MNHEY, CDR2 SVGAGI. The length of the CDR3 is 14 residues. CDR3 coding DNA: TGTGTCAGCAGTCCTGGGACAGGGGAGAATGAGCAGTTCTTC. Translating gives CVSSPGTGENEQFF.

The genes are TRBV11-3 and TRBJ2-1; a weak D match, TRBD2 (6 bases). The CDR3 spans 16 residues. V lost 1 base, J lost 4 bases, and 14 bases lay in between. Germline V gene data show CDR1 as SGHNT and CDR2 as YENEEA. The CDR3 nucleotides read TGTGCCAGCAGCTTAGGTGACCCCCGGGGGTACAATGAGCAGTTCTTC. Amino acids: CASSLGDPRGYNEQFF.

The chain links TRBV20-1 to TRBJ2-5; the D call may be TRBD1 or TRBD2 (7 bases each). Germline V gene data show CDR1 as DFQATT and CDR2 as SNEGSKA (reference sequence). This CDR3 is 15 amino acids long. V shed 5 bases and J shed 0 bases, with 16 bases lying between them. CDR3 DNA: TGCAGTGCTGGGGGAGGGGGCCGAAACCAAGAGACCCAGTACTTC. Protein: CSAGGGGRNQETQYF.

At least ten counts were recorded for this clonotype. V is TRBV29-1 and J is TRBJ1-1; no firm D call. CDR3 length: 12 amino acids. V was trimmed by 4 bases and J by 3 bases, leaving 9 bases between them. Germline loops: CDR1 SQVTM, CDR2 ANQGSEA. In DNA, the CDR3 is TGCAGCGTTGGGGCGGTGGACACTGAAGCTTTCTTT. It codes for CSVGAVDTEAFF.

The V gene is TRBV28, the J gene TRBJ2-2; weak D call: TRBD1 (6 bases). The germline V gene encodes CDR1 MDHEN and CDR2 SYDVKM. The CDR3 spans 16 residues. V was pared by 7 bases and J by 7 bases, with 22 bases between. CDR3 DNA: TGTGCCAGCAACCCAACGGGCCGGACAGCAAGCGGGGAGCTGTTTTTT. This translates into CASNPTGRTASGELFF.

This clonotype was observed a few times. The genes are TRBV19 and TRBJ2-1; 12 positions agree with TRBD2. The J segment lost 9 bases and the V segment lost 2 bases, leaving 5 bases of the junction unmatched. CDR1 LNHDA and CDR2 SQIVND come from the germline V gene (reference sequence). CDR3 length: 15 residues. The CDR3 DNA follows: TGTGCCAGTAGTATACAACTAGCGGGAGGAGGTGAGCAGTTCTTC. Its translation: CASSIQLAGGGEQFF.

The chain couples TRBV12-3 or TRBV12-4 to TRBJ2-4; no clear D gene. The last part of the DNA fits TRBJ2-7 better; the J call may be wrong. The length of the CDR3 is 12 residues. CDR3 region: CASSPSADEQYF. As DNA, the CDR3 is TGTGCCAGCAGCCCCTCGGCCGACGAGCAGTACTTC.

Turning to this clonotype: One base away lies a much larger clone, so this may be a sequencing read error. The genes are TRBV12-3 or TRBV12-4 and TRBJ2-7; D possibly corresponds to TRBD1 (6 bases). CDR3 length equals 13 residues. The CDR3 nucleotides are TGTGCCAGCAGTTTTCAGGGGCGAAACGAGCGGTACTTC. Translating gives CASSFQGRNERYF.

This chain joins TRBV29-1 and TRBJ1-1, with a tentative D call TRBD1 (5 bases). V was trimmed by 5 bases and J by 6 bases, leaving 7 bases between them. The CDR3 contains 10 residues. From germline, CDR1 is SQVTM and CDR2 ANQGSEA. CDR3 sequence (DNA): TGCAGCGTTCGGGGGGCTGAAGCTTTCTTT. It translates to CSVRGAEAFF.

The chain recombines TRBV4-2 with TRBJ2-5; D remains unclear. Germline V gene lookup returns CDR1 LGHNA and CDR2 YNFKEQ. The CDR3 has 13 residues. V shed 3 bases and J shed 3 bases, with 8 bases lying between them. CDR3 loop: CASSQIVEETQYF. The CDR3 coding sequence is TGTGCCAGCAGCCAGATAGTGGAAGAGACCCAGTACTTC.

This clonotype was recorded many times. The chain joins TRBV5-1 to TRBJ2-7; the D gene is possibly TRBD1 (6 bases). V was trimmed by 3 bases and J by 2 bases, leaving 12 bases between them. CDR3 size: 14 residues. Per germline, CDR1 SGHRS and CDR2 YFSETQ. CDR3 DNA: TGCGCCAGCAGCTCCGGACAGAACCCCTACGAGCAGTACTTC. Translating it yields CASSSGQNPYEQYF.

This clonotype was detected only a few times. The chain carries TRBV6-6 and TRBJ2-1; the D gene is possibly TRBD1 (6 bases). Per the germline V gene, CDR1 is MNHNY and CDR2 is SVGAGI (reference sequence). Trimming stripped 5 bases from V and 7 bases from J, with 21 bases between. The CDR3 is 16 amino acids. The CDR3 DNA follows: TGTGCCAGCAGTCCAAAATCCACAGGGAATGCAAATGAGCAGTTCTTC. Translated, it gives CASSPKSTGNANEQFF.

The V gene is TRBV5-4, the J gene TRBJ1-1; no definite D call. The CDR3 runs 13 residues. V shed 0 bases and J shed 5 bases, with 8 bases lying between them. From germline, CDR1 is SGHNT and CDR2 YYREEE (reference sequence). CDR3 sequence reads: CASSLEHRTEAFF. Here the CDR3 DNA reads TGTGCCAGCAGCTTGGAACATAGGACTGAAGCTTTCTTT.

The chain uses TRBV29-1 and TRBJ2-1; TRBD1 is a possible D gene (6 bases). V lost 3 bases to trimming and J lost 8 bases, with 14 bases between them. Germline V gene data show CDR1 as SQVTM and CDR2 as ANQGSEA. CDR3 length: 13 amino acids. The CDR3 DNA reads TGCAGCGTTGAGTCGAAGACAGGCTATGAGCAGTTCTTC. Its translation is CSVESKTGYEQFF.